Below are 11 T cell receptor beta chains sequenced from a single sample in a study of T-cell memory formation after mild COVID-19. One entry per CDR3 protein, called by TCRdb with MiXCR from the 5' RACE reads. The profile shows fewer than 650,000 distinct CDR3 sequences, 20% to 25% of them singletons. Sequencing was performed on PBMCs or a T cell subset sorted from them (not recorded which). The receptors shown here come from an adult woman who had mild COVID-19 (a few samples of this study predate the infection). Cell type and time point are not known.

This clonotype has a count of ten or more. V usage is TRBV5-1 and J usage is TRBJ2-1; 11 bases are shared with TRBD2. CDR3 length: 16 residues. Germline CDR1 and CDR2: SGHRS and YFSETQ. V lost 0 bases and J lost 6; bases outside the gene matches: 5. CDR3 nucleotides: TGCGCCAGCAGCTTGGTTCTAGCGGGGGGTACCAATGAGCAGTTCTTC. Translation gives CASSLVLAGGTNEQFF.

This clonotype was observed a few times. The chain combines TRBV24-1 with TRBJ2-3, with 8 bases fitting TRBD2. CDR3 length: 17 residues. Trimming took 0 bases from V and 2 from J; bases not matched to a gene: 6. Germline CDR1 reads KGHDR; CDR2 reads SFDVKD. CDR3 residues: CATSDLFTSGYTDTQYF. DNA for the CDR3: TGTGCCACCAGTGATTTGTTTACTAGCGGATACACAGATACGCAGTATTTT.

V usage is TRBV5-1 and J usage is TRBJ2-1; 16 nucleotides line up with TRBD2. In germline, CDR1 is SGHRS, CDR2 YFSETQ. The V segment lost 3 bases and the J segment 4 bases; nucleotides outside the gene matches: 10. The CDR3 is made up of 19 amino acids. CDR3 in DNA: TGCGCCAGCAGCTCGGGACTAGCGGGAGGGCCTAGACCTTACAATGAGCAGTTCTTC. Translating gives CASSSGLAGGPRPYNEQFF. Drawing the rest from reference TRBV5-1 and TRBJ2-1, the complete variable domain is KAGVTQTPRYLIKTRGQQVTLSCSPISGHRSVSWYQQTPGQGLQFLFEYFSETQRNKGNFPGRFSGRQFSNSRSEMNVSTLELGDSALYLCASSSGLAGGPRPYNEQFFGPGTRLTVL.

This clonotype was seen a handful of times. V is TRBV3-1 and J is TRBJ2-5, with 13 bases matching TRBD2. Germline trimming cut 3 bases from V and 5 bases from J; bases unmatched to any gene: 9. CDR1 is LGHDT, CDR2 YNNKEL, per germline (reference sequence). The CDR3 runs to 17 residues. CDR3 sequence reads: CASSHRRTSGSGETQYF. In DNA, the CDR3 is TGTGCCAGCAGCCACAGGCGGACTAGCGGGAGCGGGGAGACCCAGTACTTC.

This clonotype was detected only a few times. The CDR3 is CASSLGQARVYEQYF. In DNA form, the CDR3 reads TGTGCCAGCAGCTTGGGACAGGCTCGCGTCTACGAGCAGTACTTC. This chain links TRBV5-5 with TRBJ2-7; D perhaps matches TRBD1 (6 bases). The CDR3 has 15 residues. Looked up from germline, CDR1 is SGHKS and CDR2 is YYEKEE (reference sequence). V was shortened by 0 bases and J by 3 bases, with 13 bases between the two germline ends.

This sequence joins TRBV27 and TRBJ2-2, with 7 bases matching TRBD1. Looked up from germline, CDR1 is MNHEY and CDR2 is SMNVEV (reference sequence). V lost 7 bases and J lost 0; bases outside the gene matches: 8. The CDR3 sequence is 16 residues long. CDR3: CASNRAGTANTGELFF. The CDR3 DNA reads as TGTGCCAGCAATCGGGCCGGGACAGCGAACACCGGGGAGCTGTTTTTT.

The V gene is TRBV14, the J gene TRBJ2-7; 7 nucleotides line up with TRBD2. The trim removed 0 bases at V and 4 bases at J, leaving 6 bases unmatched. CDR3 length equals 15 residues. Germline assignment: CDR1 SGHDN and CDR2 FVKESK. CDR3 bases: TGTGCCAGCAGCCAAGAACTAGCGAGGGCATACGAGCAGTACTTC. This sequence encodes CASSQELARAYEQYF.

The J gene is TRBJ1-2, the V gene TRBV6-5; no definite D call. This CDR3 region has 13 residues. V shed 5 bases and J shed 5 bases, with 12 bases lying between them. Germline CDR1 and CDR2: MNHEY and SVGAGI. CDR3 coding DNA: TGTGCCAGCAGTCCTTTAGGACCTTATGGCTACACCTTC. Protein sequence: CASSPLGPYGYTF.

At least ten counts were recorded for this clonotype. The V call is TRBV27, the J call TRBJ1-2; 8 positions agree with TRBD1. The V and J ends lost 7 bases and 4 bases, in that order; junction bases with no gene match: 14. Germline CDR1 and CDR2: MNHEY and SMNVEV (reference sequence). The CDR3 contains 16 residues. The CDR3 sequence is CASKGQGAIGVYGYTF. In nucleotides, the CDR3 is TGTGCCAGCAAGGGGCAGGGGGCAATCGGAGTCTATGGCTACACCTTC.

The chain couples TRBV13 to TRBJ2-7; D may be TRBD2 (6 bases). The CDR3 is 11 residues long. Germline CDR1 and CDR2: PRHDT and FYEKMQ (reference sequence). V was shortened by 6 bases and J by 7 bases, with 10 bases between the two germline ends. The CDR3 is CASRGGGEQYF. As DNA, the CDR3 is TGTGCCAGCAGGGGGGGAGGTGAGCAGTACTTC.

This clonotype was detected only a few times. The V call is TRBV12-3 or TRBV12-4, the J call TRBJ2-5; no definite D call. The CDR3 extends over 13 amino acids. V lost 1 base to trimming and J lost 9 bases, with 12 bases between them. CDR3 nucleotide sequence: TGTGCCAGCAGTTTAGTCACCCCCGGAGCCCAGTACTTC. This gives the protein CASSLVTPGAQYF.